The present T cell receptor beta chain was sequenced within a study of T-cell memory formation after mild COVID-19. Study-level background: Among the donors, TCR clusters were largely specific to each donor.

Concerning this clonotype itself: Its antigen remains unidentified.

The CDR3 covers 16 residues. Trimming removed 3 bases from V and 7 bases from J, with 17 bases in between. The V gene's germline CDR1 is SGDLS and CDR2 YYNGEE. 5'RACE with constant-segment primers yielded barcoded, UMI-tagged TCR alpha and TCR beta cDNA libraries. TCRdb reprocessed the 5' RACE reads via MiXCR and lists one record per CDR3 protein. Here the sample spans 410,000 or so distinct CDR3 sequences, under 25% being singletons. Study findings and constraints: The finding that pre-infection memory included some responding clones suggested that cross-reactive memory joined. Second-wave clones that peaked on day 37 lacked confirmed SARS-CoV-2 specificity.

The specimen sequenced was PBMCs or a T cell subset sorted from them (not recorded which). This receptor was identified in an adult woman who had mild COVID-19 (a few samples of this study predate the infection). Cell type and time point are not known. The J gene is TRBJ1-6, the V gene TRBV9, with D maybe TRBD1 (6 bases). CDR3 sequence: CASSAPPRDRNSPLHF. CDR3 DNA: TGTGCCAGCAGCGCACCCCCTCGCGACAGGAATTCACCCCTCCACTTT.